Sequencing of this TCR beta chain was carried out in a study of cytomegalovirus exposure and HLA in healthy donors (dated by TCRdb to 2017 to 2019). With respect to the entire study: An earlier analysis of some 620 of the donors reported about 300 Gb of sequence data and 117 million unique TCR beta sequences obtained from 180 million or so T cells. The study was designed to test whether signatures of past pathogen exposure could be identified by cataloging public T cell receptors. The study combined high-throughput TCR immunosequencing, statistical association of individual TCRs with disease status, and machine learning to predict cytomegalovirus infection status. Donor age, sex, ethnicity and CMV serostatus were compiled together with the repertoire data. A later analysis re-analyzed previously published TCR beta repertoires from 500 to 700 donors and added high-resolution HLA genotyping to study TCR occurrence patterns. On average, about 240,000 unique TCR beta nucleotide sequences were sequenced per donor among about 400 genotyped donors of the cohort, with roughly a sixth of those sequences being non-productive. Of the 398 genotyped donors, 65% to 90% fell in the genetic ancestry cluster associated with self-reported Caucasian donors. Using immunosequencing, the study profiled T cell repertoires from 666 subjects and related those repertoires to cytomegalovirus serostatus. To decide whether each TCR beta V gene segment behaved as functional or pseudogenic, an earlier analysis of over 500 of the donors relied on high-throughput TCR beta sequencing. The later analysis used no new phenotypic data to find candidate immune exposures, relying instead on TCR beta sequences and their occurrence across donors. A later genetic analysis used genome-wide SNP genotypes for about 55% of the 666 donors, treating that subset as a discovery cohort. All discovery cohort repertoires had been generated on a single sequencing platform. HLA typing covered class I and class II loci at four-digit resolution. Because of strong linkage in the cohort, roughly five DR-DQ haplotypes were treated as single units for association and clustering. Besides the first cohort of hundreds of subjects, a separate validation cohort made up of over 95 different subjects was used. An early release that covered more than 550 HLA-typed donors contained approximately 320 gigabases of sequencing data and approximately 85 million unique TCR sequences. The number of donors typed differed by locus, with about 629-630 for A, B, C, DRB1 and DQB1, around 520 for DQA1, over 600 for DPA1, and around 460 for DPB1.

The cohort was made up of 500 to 850 healthy bone marrow donors. At the time of sampling, every cohort member was nominally healthy, though immune exposures that went unrecorded were likely present. The donor tested CMV seropositive and was one of the 289 seropositive cohort members. A peripheral blood sample was collected from each donor, and TCR beta sequencing was performed on peripheral blood mononuclear cells. The Qiagen DNeasy Blood Extraction Kit was used to extract genomic DNA from the blood cell samples. About this clone: Its antigen has not been determined.

Library preparation employed the immunoSEQ multiplex PCR assay. For the multiplex PCR, a mixture combining 60 forward primers for TCR Vbeta segments and 13 reverse primers for TCR Jbeta segments was used. A multiplex PCR assay on genomic DNA amplified the CDR3 region of rearranged TCR beta genes. On the Illumina HiSeq System, the amplified TCR beta libraries were sequenced as 87-base-pair reads. In the source study's methods: A later analysis counted approximately 74 million unique TCR beta chains across the 700 or so repertoires, and 9.5 million to 11 million of these chains were shared by at least two donors. A nearest-neighbor algorithm error-corrected the raw reads and collapsed the reads into unique sequences, merging closely related sequences to remove PCR and sequencing errors. CDR3 sequences were aligned to IMGT reference sequences to assign V, D and J gene segments. For a sequence to be retained, at least a six-nucleotide match to both a V gene segment and a J gene segment was required. Rearrangements were classified as productive when the CDR3 lacked stop codons and remained in frame with V and J, and all other rearrangements were classified as non-productive. Following IMGT convention, CDR3 was defined as the stretch from the second conserved V-encoded cysteine to the conserved J-encoded phenylalanine. Sequences without an unambiguous match to a single V gene segment were excluded from the earlier analysis of several hundred of the donors. An earlier analysis of 587 of the donors called V segments functional above 56.7% productive rearrangements and segregating when the between-donor standard deviation exceeded 5%. To diagnose cytomegalovirus status from the catalog of TCR beta chain sequences, a statistical classification framework was built. A later analysis assigned V and J genes by comparing TCR nucleotide sequences with IMGT/GENE-DB human TR gene sequences. In a later analysis, CDR3 sequences and most-parsimonious VDJ recombination scenarios were assigned using the TCRdist pipeline. In a later analysis, each TCR beta chain was defined by its CDR3 amino acid sequence together with its V-gene family, and reads without a unique V-gene family were excluded. In a later analysis, around 600 highly shared, low-generation-probability nucleotide sequences were removed to address suspected cross-contamination and a sequencing artifact. A later analysis calculated a clonal expansion index for each public chain from normalized within-repertoire ranks of inferred template counts. In a later analysis, generation probabilities were computed using a VDJ recombination model fitted to out-of-frame rearrangements, and the results were checked against IGoR. In a later analysis, TCR-TCR, TCR-HLA and TCR-CMV co-occurrence was scored with hypergeometric tests, and a repertoire-size bias correction was applied to TCR pairs. A later analysis estimated false discovery rates by permuting HLA or CMV assignments 20 times. In a later analysis, co-occurring TCRs were grouped using DBSCAN, and TCRdist sequence similarity was added for clustering within HLA-allele-positive subsets. Co-occurrence clustering excluded repertoires with fewer than 30,000 or more than 120,000 public chains, plus five with anomalous nucleotide sharing. This is the immuneACCESS table as TCRdb keeps it, with only in-frame sequences that have V and J called. A part of the clones is gone; compared with another copy, unresolved V genes explain less than half, and the rest is unexplained. V and J calls and clone size are as listed in that table; D and trimming were resolved from the DNA. This sample's records show roughly 36,000 clones. About 3% of the sample is in the top ten clones.

V loses 2 bases, J loses 9 bases, and the germline ends lie 17 bases apart. The CDR3 holds 16 amino acids from the cysteine to the phenylalanine. Only the CDR3 DNA is retained, 48 bases long and in frame from the first base. CDR1 and CDR2 are drawn from the germline V gene: MDHEN, SYDVKM. Findings and caveats that apply to the study as a whole: The classifier was reported to diagnose cytomegalovirus status with high specificity and sensitivity in both the original and validation cohorts. Most CMV-associated TCR beta chains appeared to be HLA-restricted in a later analysis, and the HLA associations seemed to be driven largely by CMV exposure. A group of highly shared sequence variants was considered likely to be a technical artifact of the sequencing pipeline. Most TCR sequences were observed very rarely across donors, whereas some public TCRs were present in many individuals. In vitro tests confirmed that a few of the cytomegalovirus-associated TCR beta chains recognize cytomegalovirus antigens. Assigning TCR associations to individual alleles was difficult when HLA alleles, especially DR and DQ, strongly co-occurred. The authors suggested that the approach could potentially be generalized to other disease states and immunological phenotypes. Several of the top co-occurrence clusters appeared to be linked to parvovirus B19, influenza, CMV and Epstein-Barr virus, according to a later analysis. Because counts were too low, about 18 rarely observed V segments, including chromosome 9 orphons, were excluded from the earlier analysis of 587 of the donors. A later genetic analysis reported fewer N-insertions in productive TCRs among donors in an Asian-associated ancestry cluster than the approximately 670-donor mean. In the study, roughly 160 TCR beta chains were listed as associated with cytomegalovirus. Roughly uniform sequencing depth across donors was assumed in presence/absence analyses, although this assumption may not hold. The only immune exposure information available for the cohort was CMV serostatus. Broadly in line with IMGT annotations, most TCR beta V segments showed up in productive rearrangements about 87% or about 30% of the time in an earlier analysis of 587 of the donors. A later analysis found that TCR association rates varied across HLA loci, with DRB1 alleles showing the most associated TCRs and HLA-C alleles the fewest. In a later analysis, HLA-associated TCR beta chains showed more clonal expansion and lower generation probabilities than non-associated chains that were equally common. Because HLA typing was unavailable for some donors at each locus, only the typed subset was used in association tests. At a false discovery rate of 0.05, a later analysis linked approximately 18,000 TCR beta sequences to specific HLA alleles. A later genetic analysis associated a missense DCLRE1C variant with V-gene and J-gene trimming of TCR beta chains, and an independent cohort replicated the association. This cohort had only TCR beta chains sequenced, and the lack of alpha or paired-chain data limited which features could be detected. Linkage disequilibrium might explain the correlated functional status among segregating V segments, but an unknown experimental factor could not be ruled out. A further reported finding was that TCR beta sequences accurately predicted the HLA-A and HLA-B alleles for most subjects in the first cohort. Some IMGT-functional V segments, including TRBV6-2 and TRBV6-3, could not be told apart with the 87-base-pair reads, so those segments were excluded.

The V gene is TRBV28 and the J gene is TRBJ1-6; a tentative D match to TRBD1 spans 5 bases. The sequence came from a woman between 25 and 40 years old in good health and CMV-seropositive. Material for sequencing was PBMCs. The CDR3 loop reads CASSLRGRQIRSPLHF. In nucleotides, the sequence is TGTGCCAGCAGTTTAAGGGGTCGGCAGATACGTTCACCCCTCCACTTT.